The sequence of this T cell receptor beta chain was determined in a study of blood T cell repertoires in COVID-19. Some clones are missing from TCRdb's copy, which holds only in-frame ones; the method was immunoSEQ multiplex PCR. The table includes over 150,000 clones, around 94% detected once. The TCR was taken from a man aged 25 to 40 with COVID-19, enrolled during active disease. Sequencing used peripheral blood.

CDR3 in amino acids: CAWSTVQETQYF. The CDR3 bases are TGTGCCTGGAGTACAGTGCAAGAGACCCAGTACTTC. The V gene is TRBV30, the J gene TRBJ2-5; no firm D call. Trimming shortened V by 2 bases and J by 2 bases, and 6 bases separated the two germline ends. The germline V gene has CDR1 GTSNPN and CDR2 SVGIG (reference sequence). This CDR3 has 12 amino acids.